A selection of T cell receptor beta chains follows, all from one sample in a study of blood T cell repertoires in COVID-19. Sequenced by immunoSEQ multiplex PCR; TCRdb stores in-frame clones only, minus some. The sample lists fewer than 150,000 clones, around 86% occurring once. The sample was peripheral blood. Receptors originate from a human donor in a cohort sampled during active COVID-19. The CDR3 runs from the conserved cysteine through the conserved F or W. The order of the fields is D gene, CDR3 length, J gene, V gene, clone size, CDR3 DNA, CDR3 protein. A D gene is named only where the DNA matches it firmly. Clone sizes are given selectively: once, few, many, or a class where the clone is expanded.

D gene: .
CDR3 length: 12
J gene: TRBJ2-7
V gene: TRBV28
clone size: .
CDR3 DNA: TGTGCCAGCAGTTTCCTCCCGGAGGAGCAGTACTTC
CDR3 protein: CASSFLPEEQYF

D gene: .
CDR3 length: 18
J gene: TRBJ2-7
V gene: TRBV12-1
clone size: .
CDR3 DNA: TGTGCCAGCAGCTTTGCCCCCCCGGGTTGCGGCCGAATCTACGAGCAGTACTTC
CDR3 protein: CASSFAPPGCGRIYEQYF

D gene: TRBD2
CDR3 length: 15
J gene: TRBJ2-5
V gene: TRBV2
clone size: .
CDR3 DNA: TGTGCCAGCAGTGATGCTAGCGGGCCCCAAGAGACCCAGTACTTC
CDR3 protein: CASSDASGPQETQYF

D gene: .
CDR3 length: 15
J gene: TRBJ1-1
V gene: TRBV9
clone size: .
CDR3 DNA: TGTGCCAGCAGCTCAAACCAGGCAGGCTGGACTGAAGCTTTCTTT
CDR3 protein: CASSSNQAGWTEAFF

D gene: TRBD2
CDR3 length: 15
J gene: TRBJ2-7
V gene: TRBV19
clone size: .
CDR3 DNA: TGTGCCAGTAGTATCTACGGGGGGAGCTCCTACGAGCAGTACTTC
CDR3 protein: CASSIYGGSSYEQYF

D gene: .
CDR3 length: 12
J gene: TRBJ2-1
V gene: TRBV7-9
clone size: .
CDR3 DNA: TGTGCCACCGAGACAGGCTACAATGAGCAGTTCTTC
CDR3 protein: CATETGYNEQFF

D gene: TRBD1
CDR3 length: 15
J gene: TRBJ2-1
V gene: TRBV30
clone size: few
CDR3 DNA: TGTGCCTGGAGTGTCTCCGGGACAGACTACAATGAGCAGTTCTTC
CDR3 protein: CAWSVSGTDYNEQFF

D gene: .
CDR3 length: 12
J gene: TRBJ2-3
V gene: TRBV30
clone size: .
CDR3 DNA: TGTGCCTGGGACAGGTTCACAGATACGCAGTATTTT
CDR3 protein: CAWDRFTDTQYF

D gene: .
CDR3 length: 14
J gene: TRBJ1-1
V gene: TRBV2
clone size: .
CDR3 DNA: TGTGCCAGCAGCCGACAGGACTTGAACACTGAAGCTTTCTTT
CDR3 protein: CASSRQDLNTEAFF

D gene: TRBD1
CDR3 length: 15
J gene: TRBJ1-1
V gene: TRBV6-1
clone size: .
CDR3 DNA: TGTGCCAGCAGTGACCGGACAGGGAGGTGGACTGAAGCTTTCTTT
CDR3 protein: CASSDRTGRWTEAFF

D gene: TRBD1
CDR3 length: 14
J gene: TRBJ2-7
V gene: TRBV5-1
clone size: many
CDR3 DNA: TGCGCCAGCAGGACACAGGGGACCTCCTACGAGCAGTACTTC
CDR3 protein: CASRTQGTSYEQYF

D gene: TRBD2
CDR3 length: 15
J gene: TRBJ2-3
V gene: TRBV4-1
clone size: .
CDR3 DNA: TGCGCCAGCAGCCAAGTAGGTAGCGGGAGAGATACGCAGTATTTT
CDR3 protein: CASSQVGSGRDTQYF

D gene: TRBD2
CDR3 length: 16
J gene: TRBJ2-3
V gene: TRBV11-2
clone size: .
CDR3 DNA: TGTGCCAGCAGCACCCGACTAGCGGGGGTGTCAGATACGCAGTATTTT
CDR3 protein: CASSTRLAGVSDTQYF

D gene: .
CDR3 length: 14
J gene: TRBJ2-3
V gene: TRBV3-1/TRBV3-2
clone size: .
CDR3 DNA: TGTGCCAGCGGACAGCGGGGACAAACAGATACGCAGTATTTT
CDR3 protein: CASGQRGQTDTQYF

D gene: TRBD2
CDR3 length: 16
J gene: TRBJ2-2
V gene: TRBV7-3
clone size: .
CDR3 DNA: TGTGCCAGCAGCCCGCCGGGAGGGTCGAACACCGGGGAGCTGTTTTTT
CDR3 protein: CASSPPGGSNTGELFF

D gene: TRBD1
CDR3 length: 17
J gene: TRBJ2-7
V gene: TRBV18
clone size: .
CDR3 DNA: TGTGCCAGCTCACCCAATCCGGGACAGGGAAAATCCTACGAGCAGTACTTC
CDR3 protein: CASSPNPGQGKSYEQYF

D gene: .
CDR3 length: 15
J gene: TRBJ1-1
V gene: TRBV13
clone size: .
CDR3 DNA: TGTGCCAGCAGCCTCCGGACAGCCATGAACACTGAAGCTTTCTTT
CDR3 protein: CASSLRTAMNTEAFF

D gene: .
CDR3 length: 16
J gene: TRBJ2-1
V gene: TRBV24-1
clone size: .
CDR3 DNA: TGTGCCACCAGTGATCAGGGTACTGCTTCCTACAATGAGCAGTTCTTC
CDR3 protein: CATSDQGTASYNEQFF

D gene: TRBD2
CDR3 length: 14
J gene: TRBJ2-7
V gene: TRBV20-1
clone size: once
CDR3 DNA: TGCAGTGCTAGTTCGCGGGAGTCTACCTACGAGCAGTACTTC
CDR3 protein: CSASSRESTYEQYF

D gene: .
CDR3 length: 13
J gene: TRBJ2-1
V gene: TRBV6-2/TRBV6-3
clone size: .
CDR3 DNA: TGTGCCAGCAGTTATTTAGTAGATAATGAGCAGTTCTTC
CDR3 protein: CASSYLVDNEQFF

D gene: TRBD1
CDR3 length: 16
J gene: TRBJ2-7
V gene: TRBV7-9
clone size: .
CDR3 DNA: TGTGCCAGCAGCCCAAACACAGGGGCGAGTAGCTACGAGCAGTACTTC
CDR3 protein: CASSPNTGASSYEQYF

D gene: TRBD1
CDR3 length: 12
J gene: TRBJ2-7
V gene: TRBV28
clone size: .
CDR3 DNA: TGTGCCAGCAGCCTGGACAGGGCGGGAAAGTACTTC
CDR3 protein: CASSLDRAGKYF

D gene: TRBD1
CDR3 length: 15
J gene: TRBJ1-2
V gene: TRBV6-1
clone size: .
CDR3 DNA: TGTGCCAGCAGTGACCCGGGACAGAGACTATATGGCTACACCTTC
CDR3 protein: CASSDPGQRLYGYTF

D gene: TRBD1
CDR3 length: 14
J gene: TRBJ1-2
V gene: TRBV19
clone size: .
CDR3 DNA: TGTGCCAGTAGTGAATCGACAGGGTCCTATGGCTACACCTTC
CDR3 protein: CASSESTGSYGYTF